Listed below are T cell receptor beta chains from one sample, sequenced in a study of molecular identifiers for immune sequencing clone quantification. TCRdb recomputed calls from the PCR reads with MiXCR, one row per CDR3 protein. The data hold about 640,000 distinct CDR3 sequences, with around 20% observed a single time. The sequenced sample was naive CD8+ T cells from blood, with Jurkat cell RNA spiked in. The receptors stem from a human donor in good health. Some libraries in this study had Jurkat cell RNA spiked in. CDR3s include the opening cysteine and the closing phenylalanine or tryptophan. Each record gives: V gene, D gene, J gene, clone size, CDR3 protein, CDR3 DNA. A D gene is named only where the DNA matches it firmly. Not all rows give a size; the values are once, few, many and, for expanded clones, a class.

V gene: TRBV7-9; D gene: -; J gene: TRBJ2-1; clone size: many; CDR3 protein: CASSLGRGEQFF; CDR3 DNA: TGTGCCAGCAGCTTAGGTCGGGGAGAGCAGTTCTTC
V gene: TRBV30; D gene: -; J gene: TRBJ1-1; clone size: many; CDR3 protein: CAWSVLLQNTEAFF; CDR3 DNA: TGTGCCTGGAGTGTACTTTTGCAGAACACTGAAGCTTTCTTT
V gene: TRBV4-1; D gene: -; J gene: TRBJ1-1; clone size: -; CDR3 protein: CASSQDRQHTEAFF; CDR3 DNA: TGCGCCAGCAGCCAAGATCGACAGCACACTGAAGCTTTCTTT
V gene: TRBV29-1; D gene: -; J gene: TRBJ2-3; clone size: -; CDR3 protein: CSVEGGATSTDTQYF; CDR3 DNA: TGCAGCGTTGAAGGCGGGGCGACTAGCACAGATACGCAGTATTTT
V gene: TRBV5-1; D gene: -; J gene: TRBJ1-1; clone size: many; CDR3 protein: CASSLSEGWTEAFF; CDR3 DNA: TGCGCCAGCAGCCTGTCAGAGGGTTGGACTGAAGCTTTCTTT
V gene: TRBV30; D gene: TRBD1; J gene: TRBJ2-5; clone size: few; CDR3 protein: CAWSAGQGRETQYF; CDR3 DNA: TGTGCCTGGAGTGCGGGACAGGGAAGGGAGACCCAGTACTTC
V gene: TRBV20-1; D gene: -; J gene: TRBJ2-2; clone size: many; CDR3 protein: CSAREGDTGELFF; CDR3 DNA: TGCAGTGCTAGAGAGGGGGACACCGGGGAGCTGTTTTTT
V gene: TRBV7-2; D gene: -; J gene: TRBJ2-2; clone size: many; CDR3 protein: CASSLGVNTGELFF; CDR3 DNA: TGTGCCAGCAGTTTAGGCGTGAACACCGGGGAGCTGTTTTTT
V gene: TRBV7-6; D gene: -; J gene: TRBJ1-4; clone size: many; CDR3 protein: CASSWDTRESTNEKLFF; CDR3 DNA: TGTGCCAGCAGCTGGGACACTCGCGAATCAACTAATGAAAAACTGTTTTTT
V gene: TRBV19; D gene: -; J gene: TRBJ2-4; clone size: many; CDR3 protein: CASSIWTAKNIQYF; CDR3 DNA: TGTGCCAGTAGTATTTGGACAGCCAAAAACATTCAGTACTTC
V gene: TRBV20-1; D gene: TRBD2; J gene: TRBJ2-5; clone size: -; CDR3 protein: CSARGLGLAGQETQYF; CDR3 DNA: TGCAGTGCTAGAGGTCTAGGACTAGCGGGCCAAGAGACCCAGTACTTC
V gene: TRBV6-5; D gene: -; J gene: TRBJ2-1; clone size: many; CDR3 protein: CASRSGAKYNEQFF; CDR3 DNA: TGTGCCAGCAGGTCGGGCGCCAAGTACAATGAGCAGTTCTTC
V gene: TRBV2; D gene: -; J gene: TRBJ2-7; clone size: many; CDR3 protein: CASSEYSPTSYEQYF; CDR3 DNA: TGTGCCAGCAGTGAGTATAGCCCGACGTCCTACGAGCAGTACTTC
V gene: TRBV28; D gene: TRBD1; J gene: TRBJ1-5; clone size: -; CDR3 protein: CASTEQGSRQPQHF; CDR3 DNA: TGTGCCAGCACCGAACAGGGGTCCCGGCAGCCCCAGCATTTT
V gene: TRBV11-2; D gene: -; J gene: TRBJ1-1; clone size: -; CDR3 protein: CASSLGGTPNEAFF; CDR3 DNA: TGTGCCAGCAGCTTAGGAGGGACACCCAATGAAGCTTTCTTT
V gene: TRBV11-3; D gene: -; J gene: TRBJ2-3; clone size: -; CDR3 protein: CASSSSESTDTQYF; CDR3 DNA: TGTGCCAGCAGCTCTTCTGAAAGCACAGATACGCAGTATTTT
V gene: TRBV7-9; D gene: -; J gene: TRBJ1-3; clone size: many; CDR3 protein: CASSLHGSGNTIYF; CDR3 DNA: TGTGCCAGCAGCTTACACGGCTCTGGAAACACCATATATTTT
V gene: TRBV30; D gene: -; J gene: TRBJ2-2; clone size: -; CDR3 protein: CAWSWTVTGELFF; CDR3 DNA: TGTGCCTGGAGTTGGACGGTCACCGGGGAGCTGTTTTTT
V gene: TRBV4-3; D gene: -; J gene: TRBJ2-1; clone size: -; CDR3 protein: CDSSQGVADYNEQFF; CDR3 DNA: TGCGACAGCAGCCAAGGAGTAGCGGACTACAATGAGCAGTTCTTC
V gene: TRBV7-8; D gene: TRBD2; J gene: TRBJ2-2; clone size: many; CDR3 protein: CASSLPMGLAGTGELFF; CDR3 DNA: TGTGCCAGCAGCTTACCTATGGGACTAGCGGGAACCGGGGAGCTGTTTTTT
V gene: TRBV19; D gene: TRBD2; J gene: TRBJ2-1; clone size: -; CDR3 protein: CASSIGWTSVKYNEQFF; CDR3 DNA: TGTGCCAGTAGTATAGGCTGGACTAGCGTAAAATACAATGAGCAGTTCTTC
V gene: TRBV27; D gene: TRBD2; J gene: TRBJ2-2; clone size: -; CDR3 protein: CASSRPTSGDGYGELFF; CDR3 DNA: TGTGCCAGCAGTCGCCCCACTAGCGGGGATGGATACGGGGAGCTGTTTTTT
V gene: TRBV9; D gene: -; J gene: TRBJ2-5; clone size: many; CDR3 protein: CASSAEGRGETQYF; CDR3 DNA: TGTGCCAGCAGCGCCGAGGGCAGGGGCGAGACCCAGTACTTC
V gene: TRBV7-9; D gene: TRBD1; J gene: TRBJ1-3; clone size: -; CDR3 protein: CASSHMTGSGNTICF; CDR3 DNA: TGTGCCAGCAGCCACATGACAGGGTCTGGAAACACCATATGTTTT
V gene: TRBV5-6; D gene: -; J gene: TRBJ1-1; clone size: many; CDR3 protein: CASSLNRVRTEAFF; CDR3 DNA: TGTGCCAGCAGCTTAAACAGGGTACGCACTGAAGCTTTCTTT
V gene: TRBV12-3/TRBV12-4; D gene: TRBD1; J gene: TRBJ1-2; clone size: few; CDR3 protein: CASSFLQGARDYGYTF; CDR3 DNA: TGTGCCAGCAGTTTCCTACAGGGGGCGCGCGACTATGGCTACACCTTC
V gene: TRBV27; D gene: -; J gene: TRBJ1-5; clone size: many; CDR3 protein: CASSSGRSPQPQHF; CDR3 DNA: TGTGCCAGCAGCTCCGGCCGGTCTCCCCAGCCCCAGCATTTT
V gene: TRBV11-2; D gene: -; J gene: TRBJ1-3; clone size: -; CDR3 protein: CASSLAGPGNAIYF; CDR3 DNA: TGTGCCAGCAGCTTAGCGGGGCCCGGGAACGCCATATATTTT
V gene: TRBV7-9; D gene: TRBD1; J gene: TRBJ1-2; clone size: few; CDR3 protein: CASSRVTGAWGGYTF; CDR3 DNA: TGTGCCAGCAGCCGGGTGACAGGGGCCTGGGGTGGCTACACCTTC
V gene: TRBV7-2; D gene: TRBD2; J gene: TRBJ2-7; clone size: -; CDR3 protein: CASSVGLAGTSYEQYF; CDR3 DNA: TGTGCCAGCAGCGTCGGACTAGCGGGGACCTCCTACGAGCAGTACTTC
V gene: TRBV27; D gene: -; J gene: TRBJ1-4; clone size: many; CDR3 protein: CASSWRVTEKLFF; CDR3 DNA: TGTGCCAGCAGTTGGAGAGTGACTGAAAAACTGTTTTTT